This is a list of T cell receptor beta chains from one sample in a study of shared clonotypes between healthy human individuals. TCRdb's table, derived via immunoSEQ multiplex PCR, lists solely in-frame clones and lacks some. The sample shows millions of clones, around 94% of them seen only once. The sequenced material came from naive CD4+ T cells sorted from blood. The receptors stem from a man younger than 35 in good health. Each CDR3 is given with its conserved first and last residue. A D gene is named only where the DNA matches it firmly. Rows may omit the clone size; those that give it use once, few, many or a size class.

TRBJ1-5,.,TRBV2,.,TGTGCCAGCAGTGAAGAAATTTATAGCAATCAGCCCCAGCATTTT,CASSEEIYSNQPQHF
TRBJ1-2,.,TRBV18,.,TGTGCCAGCTCACCACCAACAGACTATGGCTACACCTTC,CASSPPTDYGYTF
TRBJ1-6,.,TRBV5-1,.,TGCGCCAGCAGCCCAGACACCGGGAAAAGGAGTTCACCCCTCCACTTT,CASSPDTGKRSSPLHF
TRBJ1-1,.,TRBV7-6,TRBD1,TGTGCCAGCAGCTTAAGGGGGACAGGTGGGACTGAAGCTTTCTTT,CASSLRGTGGTEAFF
TRBJ2-2,.,TRBV6-1,.,TGTGCCAGCAGTGTGGGGAGTGACACCGGGGAGCTGTTTTTT,CASSVGSDTGELFF
TRBJ1-2,.,TRBV6-1,.,TGTGCCAGCAGTCGCGACCCAGGCGACTTCTATGGCTACACCTTC,CASSRDPGDFYGYTF
TRBJ2-5,.,TRBV27,TRBD2,TGTGCCAGCAGCAAAGCGGGGTTTCAAGAGACCCAGTACTTC,CASSKAGFQETQYF
TRBJ1-1,few,TRBV29-1,.,TGCAGCGTCTCCTGGAACACTGAAGCTTTCTTT,CSVSWNTEAFF
TRBJ2-2,.,TRBV2,.,TGTGCCAGCAGTAGCCCGAACACCGGGGAGCTGTTTTTT,CASSSPNTGELFF
TRBJ1-4,once,TRBV27,TRBD1,TGTGCCAGCAAGAGACAGGGTACGGAAAAACTGTTTTTT,CASKRQGTEKLFF
TRBJ1-5,few,TRBV30,TRBD1,TGTGCCTGGAGTGTACAGGGGCCCAATCAGCCCCAGCATTTT,CAWSVQGPNQPQHF
TRBJ2-3,.,TRBV7-2,TRBD1,TGTGCCAGCAGCTTAGTCGGGACAGGGGGACCAGATACGCAGTATTTT,CASSLVGTGGPDTQYF